Included here is one T cell receptor beta chain sequence, with context. What it recognizes is unknown. This CDR3 spans 16 amino acids. V dropped 4 bases and J dropped 5; count of bases not matched to a gene: 9. Looked up from germline, CDR1 is KGHSH and CDR2 is LQKENI. The sample is drawn from a study of blood T cells in healthy people across ages. Study summary: The template switching approach captured approximately one barcoded beta molecule for every two T cells.

The second PCR ran about 7 to 12 cycles with a sample-barcoded 5' primer and J-beta primers. From the 5' RACE reads, TCRdb called clonotypes with MiXCR, one entry per CDR3 protein. Of around 1.5 million distinct CDR3 sequences in the sample, around 55% were seen once. The study, taken as a whole, reports: Diversity was higher, and naive CD4+ cells more numerous, in long-lived donors than in aged donors.

The chain uses TRBV18 and TRBJ2-3; 10 bases map to TRBD2. Sequenced: blood. The clonotype was recovered from a man aged 18 to 29 in good health. This CDR3 reads CASSLPAGGRGDTQYF. CDR3 nucleotides: TGTGCCAGCTCACTACCAGCGGGAGGGCGAGGAGATACGCAGTATTTT.